One sample yielded the 18 T cell receptor beta chains listed below, sequenced in a study of blood T cell repertoires in COVID-19. Assay used: immunoSEQ multiplex PCR; TCRdb lists only in-frame clones, some missing. The sample consists of roughly 410,000 clones, roughly 90% of them appearing once. Sequences were obtained from peripheral blood. The receptor set was obtained from a man aged 35-49 years with acute or convalescent COVID-19.

The V call is TRBV11-2, the J call TRBJ1-6, with 7 bases lining up with TRBD1. The CDR3 runs 14 residues. V gave up 5 bases and J gave up 11 bases; unmatched junction bases: 9. Germline V gene lookup returns CDR1 SGHAT and CDR2 FQNNGV. CDR3 sequence reads: CASSPRQGYPPLHF. The DNA for the CDR3 is TGTGCCAGCAGCCCCAGACAGGGATATCCACCCCTCCACTTT.

The chain uses TRBV7-3 and TRBJ2-1; D is uncertain. V lost 0 bases and J lost 3, with 6 bases in between. Germline V CDR1 and CDR2: SGHTA, FQGTGA. There are 14 residues in the CDR3. The DNA of the CDR3 is TGTGCCAGCAGCTTAACCCCAGGCTACAATGAGCAGTTCTTC. It codes for CASSLTPGYNEQFF.

J is TRBJ1-2 and V is TRBV21-1; TRBD1 is the table's D call, not checked against the DNA. TRBV21-1 is classified as a pseudogene. CDR3 length: 15 amino acids. DNA of the CDR3: TGTGCCAGCAGACTACCGGACAGGGGCGACTATGGCTACACCTTC. This translates into CASRLPDRGDYGYTF.

This clone was observed a handful of times. The rearrangement joins TRBV7-9 to TRBJ2-7; 8 bases are a match to TRBD1. CDR1 and CDR2 from the germline V gene are SEHNR and FQNEAQ (reference sequence). V was pared by 3 bases and J by 2 bases, with 9 bases of the junction left unmatched. The CDR3 runs to 16 residues. Here the CDR3 reads CASSFIRQGLTYEQYF. The DNA of the CDR3 is TGTGCCAGCAGCTTCATCAGACAGGGGCTTACCTACGAGCAGTACTTC.

This CDR3 reads CASTPRGRANYGYTF. CDR3 DNA: TGTGCCAGCACCCCTAGAGGGAGAGCTAACTATGGCTACACCTTC. The chain employs TRBV27 and TRBJ1-2; D not certain. Trimming left V 7 bases short and J 0 bases short, with 15 bases between. The CDR3 runs to 15 residues. Germline V gene data show CDR1 as MNHEY and CDR2 as SMNVEV (reference sequence).

The chain uses TRBV5-1 and TRBJ2-5; D perhaps matches TRBD2 (6 bases). CDR3 length: 15 residues. The germline V gene has CDR1 SGHRS and CDR2 YFSETQ. V was clipped by 0 bases and J by 5 bases, with 14 bases between them. CDR3 region: CASSLVPSAWETQYF. The CDR3 bases are TGCGCCAGCAGCTTGGTGCCTAGCGCGTGGGAGACCCAGTACTTC.

This clone has more than one count but fewer than ten. The chain uses TRBV7-3 and TRBJ2-1; D possibly corresponds to TRBD1 (6 bases). The CDR3 is 15 amino acids. The germline V gene encodes CDR1 SGHTA and CDR2 FQGTGA. Between the trimmed V and J ends, which lost 5 bases and 0 bases, there was a span of 11 bases. The CDR3 reads CASSMTGNSYNEQFF. Written as DNA, the CDR3 is TGTGCCAGCAGCATGACAGGCAACTCCTACAATGAGCAGTTCTTC.

V gene TRBV10-1 combines with J gene TRBJ2-1; 7 nucleotides match TRBD2. The CDR3 has 16 residues. The V gene's germline CDR1 is WNHNN and CDR2 SYGVQD (reference sequence). Trimming cost V 0 bases and J 6 bases; bases outside gene matches: 8. In DNA, the CDR3 is TGCGCCAGCAGTGAGTCGAAACCGACTAGCCTCAATGAGCAGTTCTTC. This sequence encodes CASSESKPTSLNEQFF.

The rearrangement joins TRBV5-6 to TRBJ1-1; no clear D. V lost 0 bases and J lost 2, with 8 bases in between. CDR3 length equals 14 residues. Per germline, CDR1 SGHDT and CDR2 YYEEEE. The CDR3 nucleotides read TGTGCCAGCAGCTTGGACCCAGTTAACACTGAAGCTTTCTTT. Its protein is CASSLDPVNTEAFF.

This clone was counted once. This sequence joins TRBV18 and TRBJ1-3; 8 bases agree with TRBD1. V trimming: 6 bases; J trimming: 0 bases; junction bases outside the gene matches: 7. The length of the CDR3 is 16 residues. Germline V gene lookup returns CDR1 KGHSH and CDR2 LQKENI. CDR3: CASSLRTGSSGNTIYF. CDR3 coding DNA: TGTGCCAGCTCGCTTCGGACAGGGAGCTCTGGAAACACCATATATTTT.

The genes are TRBV7-2 and TRBJ1-2; 7 bases line up with TRBD1. The CDR3 runs 13 residues. Trimming removed 5 bases from V and 8 bases from J; junction bases left unmatched: 8. CDR1 is SGHTA, CDR2 FQGNSA, per germline. The CDR3, as DNA: TGTGCCAGCAGCCAGGGACAGCGGAGAGGCTACACCTTC. It is translated as CASSQGQRRGYTF.

The chain combines TRBV5-1 with TRBJ2-7, with TRBD1 identical over 9 bases. The V and J ends lost 4 bases and 6 bases, in that order; junction bases with no gene match: 8. The CDR3 runs 14 residues. Germline values: CDR1 SGHRS, CDR2 YFSETQ. The CDR3 sequence: CASSTWDRAGEQYF. The CDR3 DNA follows: TGCGCCAGCAGCACATGGGACAGGGCTGGCGAGCAGTACTTC.

This chain connects TRBV5-5 to TRBJ2-7; weak D call: TRBD2 (6 bases). CDR1 is SGHKS, CDR2 YYEKEE, per germline (reference sequence). The CDR3 is 15 amino acids. Deletions cut 2 bases from V and 2 bases from J, with 14 bases between. In DNA form, the CDR3 reads TGTGCCAGCAGCTTTATAACGGGGGAACCCTACGAGCAGTACTTC. Its translation is CASSFITGEPYEQYF.

The chain recombines TRBV4-1 with TRBJ2-1; D is undetermined. This CDR3 has 14 amino acids. Looked up from germline, CDR1 is MGHRA and CDR2 is YSYEKL. V was shortened by 0 bases and J by 6 bases, with 9 bases between the two germline ends. The CDR3 coding sequence is TGCGCCAGCAGCCAAGAAACGACTCGCAATGAGCAGTTCTTC. Translation gives CASSQETTRNEQFF.

V and J are TRBV3-1 (or the pseudogene TRBV3-2) and TRBJ2-7; 7 bases match TRBD1. Per germline, CDR1 LGHDT and CDR2 YNNKEL (reference sequence). The V and J ends lost 1 base and 10 bases, in that order; junction bases with no gene match: 7. This CDR3 contains 13 residues. The CDR3 reads CASSQARDSRQYF. Here the CDR3 DNA reads TGTGCCAGCAGCCAAGCCCGGGACAGTAGACAGTACTTC.

The CDR3 sequence: CSVDLGAGGYTF. The CDR3 DNA sequence: TGCAGCGTTGACCTGGGGGCGGGTGGCTACACCTTC. The chain carries TRBV29-1 and TRBJ1-2, with a tentative D call TRBD1 (6 bases). The CDR3 loop spans 12 amino acids. CDR1 is SQVTM and CDR2 is ANQGSEA in the germline V gene. V was cut by 3 bases and J by 7 bases, with 12 bases left in between. The variable domain in full, completed from reference TRBV29-1 and TRBJ1-2, reads SAVISQKPSRDICQRGTSLTIQCQVDSQVTMMFWYRQQPGQSLTLIATANQGSEATYESGFVIDKFPISRPNLTFSTLTVSNMSPEDSSIYLCSVDLGAGGYTFGSGTRLTVV.

The chain couples TRBV28 to TRBJ2-1, with 11 bases lining up with TRBD2. The junction had 12 bases not matched to a gene; V was cut back by 4 bases and J by 4 bases. Germline V lookup: CDR1 MDHEN, CDR2 SYDVKM. CDR3 length: 18 residues. The CDR3: CASSSKPGLAETYNEQFF. The CDR3 DNA reads TGTGCCAGCAGTTCTAAACCGGGACTAGCGGAGACTTACAATGAGCAGTTCTTC.

This rearrangement joins TRBV5-4 to TRBJ2-1; 10 nucleotides align to TRBD1. The length of the CDR3 is 13 residues. Germline V CDR1 and CDR2: SGHNT, YYREEE (reference sequence). V lost 10 bases and J lost 5; bases outside the gene matches: 6. The CDR3 here is CAYKGQGDNEQFF. In nucleotides, the CDR3 is TGTGCCTACAAAGGACAGGGGGACAATGAGCAGTTCTTC.